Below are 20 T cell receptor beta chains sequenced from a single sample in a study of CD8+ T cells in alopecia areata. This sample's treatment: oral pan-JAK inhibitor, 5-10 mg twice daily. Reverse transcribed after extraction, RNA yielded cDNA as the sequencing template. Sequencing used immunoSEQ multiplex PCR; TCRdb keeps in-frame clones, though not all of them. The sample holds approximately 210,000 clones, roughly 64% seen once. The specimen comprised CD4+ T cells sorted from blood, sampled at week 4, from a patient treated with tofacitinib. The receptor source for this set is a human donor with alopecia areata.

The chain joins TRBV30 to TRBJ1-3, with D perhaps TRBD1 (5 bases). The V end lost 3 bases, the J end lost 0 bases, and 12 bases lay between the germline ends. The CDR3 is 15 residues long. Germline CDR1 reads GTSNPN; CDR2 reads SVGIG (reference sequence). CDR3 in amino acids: CAWRTGPTSGNTIYF. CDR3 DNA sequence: TGTGCCTGGAGGACGGGACCGACCTCTGGAAACACCATATATTTT.

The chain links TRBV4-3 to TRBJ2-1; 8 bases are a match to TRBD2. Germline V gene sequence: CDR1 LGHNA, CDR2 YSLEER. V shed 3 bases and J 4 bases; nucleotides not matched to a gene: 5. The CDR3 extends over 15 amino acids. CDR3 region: CASSQGGGSYNEQFF. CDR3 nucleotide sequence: TGCGCCAGCAGCCAGGGCGGGGGGTCGTACAATGAGCAGTTCTTC.

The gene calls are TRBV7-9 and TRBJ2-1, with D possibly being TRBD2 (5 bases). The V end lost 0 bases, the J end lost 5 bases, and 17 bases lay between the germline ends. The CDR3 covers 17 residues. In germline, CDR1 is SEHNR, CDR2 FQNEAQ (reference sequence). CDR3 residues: CASSLAGRLADHNEQFF. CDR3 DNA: TGTGCCAGCAGCTTAGCGGGTAGGCTAGCAGACCACAATGAGCAGTTCTTC.

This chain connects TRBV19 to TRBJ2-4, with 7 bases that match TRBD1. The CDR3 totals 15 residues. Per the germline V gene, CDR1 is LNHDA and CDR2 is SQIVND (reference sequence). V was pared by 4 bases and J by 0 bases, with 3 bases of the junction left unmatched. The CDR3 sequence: CASSTTGVAKNIQYF. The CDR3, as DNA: TGTGCCAGTAGTACTACAGGGGTAGCCAAAAACATTCAGTACTTC. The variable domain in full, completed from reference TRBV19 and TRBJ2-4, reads DGGITQSPKYLFRKEGQNVTLSCEQNLNHDAMYWYRQDPGQGLRLIYYSQIVNDFQKGDIAEGYSVSREKKESFPLTVTSAQKNPTAFYLCASSTTGVAKNIQYFGAGTRLSVL.

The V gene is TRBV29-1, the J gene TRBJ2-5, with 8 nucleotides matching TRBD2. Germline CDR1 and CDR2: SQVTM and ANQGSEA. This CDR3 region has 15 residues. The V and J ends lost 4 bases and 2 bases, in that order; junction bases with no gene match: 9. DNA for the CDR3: TGCAGCGTTGGTAGGCGGGGGGTAGGGCAAGAGACCCAGTACTTC. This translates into CSVGRRGVGQETQYF.

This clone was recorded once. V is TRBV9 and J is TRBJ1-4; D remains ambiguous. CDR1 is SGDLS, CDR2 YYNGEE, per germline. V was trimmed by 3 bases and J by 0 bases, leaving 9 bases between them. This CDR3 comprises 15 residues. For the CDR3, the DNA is TGTGCCAGCAGCGCAAGCCTCGCAACTAATGAAAAACTGTTTTTT. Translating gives CASSASLATNEKLFF.

CDR3 region: CASAQGVAVETQYF. The CDR3 DNA sequence: TGTGCCAGCGCTCAAGGGGTAGCTGTCGAGACCCAGTACTTC. This chain uses TRBV7-2 with TRBJ2-5; TRBD1 might be the D (5 bases). V was cut by 8 bases and J by 5 bases, with 18 bases left in between. CDR3 length: 14 amino acids. CDR1 and CDR2 (germline): SGHTA, FQGNSA.

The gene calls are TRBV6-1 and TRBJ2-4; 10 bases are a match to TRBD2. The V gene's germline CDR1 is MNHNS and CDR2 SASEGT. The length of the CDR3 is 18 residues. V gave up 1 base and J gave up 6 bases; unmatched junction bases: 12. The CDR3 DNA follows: TGTGCCAGCAGTGAAGAAGCCAGGAGCGGGGGGGCCCGAAACATTCAGTACTTC. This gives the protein CASSEEARSGGARNIQYF.

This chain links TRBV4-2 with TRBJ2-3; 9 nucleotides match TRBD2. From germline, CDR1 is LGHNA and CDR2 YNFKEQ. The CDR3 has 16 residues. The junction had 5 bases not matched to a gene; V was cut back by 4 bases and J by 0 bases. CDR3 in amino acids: CASSLQAGGSTDTQYF. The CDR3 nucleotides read TGTGCCAGCAGCCTACAAGCGGGGGGCAGCACAGATACGCAGTATTTT.

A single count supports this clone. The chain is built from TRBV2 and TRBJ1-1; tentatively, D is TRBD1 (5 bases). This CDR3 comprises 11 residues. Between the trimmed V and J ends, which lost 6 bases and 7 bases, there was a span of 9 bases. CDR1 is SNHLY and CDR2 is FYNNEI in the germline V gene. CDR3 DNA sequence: TGTGCCAGCAGACTAGACAGTGAAGCTTTCTTT. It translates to CASRLDSEAFF. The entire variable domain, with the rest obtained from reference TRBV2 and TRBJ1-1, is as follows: EPEVTQTPSHQVTQMGQEVILRCVPISNHLYFYWYRQILGQKVEFLVSFYNNEISEKSEIFDDQFSVERPDGSNFTLKIRSTKLEDSAMYFCASRLDSEAFFGQGTRLTVV.

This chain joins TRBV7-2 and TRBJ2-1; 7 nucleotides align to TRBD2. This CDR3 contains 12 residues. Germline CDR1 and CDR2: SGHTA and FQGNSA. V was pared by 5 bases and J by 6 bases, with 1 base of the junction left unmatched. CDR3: CASSPSGNEQFF. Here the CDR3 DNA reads TGTGCCAGCAGCCCTAGCGGCAATGAGCAGTTCTTC.

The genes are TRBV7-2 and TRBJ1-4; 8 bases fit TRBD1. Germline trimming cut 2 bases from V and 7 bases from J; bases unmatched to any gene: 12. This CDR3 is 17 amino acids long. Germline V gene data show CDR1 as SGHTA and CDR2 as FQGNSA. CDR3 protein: CASSLSRQGASFEKLFF. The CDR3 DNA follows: TGTGCCAGCAGCTTAAGCAGGCAGGGGGCTTCATTTGAAAAACTGTTTTTT.

The CDR3 is CASSLGWGTSDTEAFF. As DNA, the CDR3 is TGTGCCAGCAGCTTGGGATGGGGGACCAGTGACACTGAAGCTTTCTTT. The chain is built from TRBV5-6 and TRBJ1-1; D is possibly TRBD1 (5 bases). CDR3 length: 16 amino acids. Germline V gene sequence: CDR1 SGHDT, CDR2 YYEEEE. V was trimmed by 0 bases and J by 3 bases, leaving 15 bases between them.

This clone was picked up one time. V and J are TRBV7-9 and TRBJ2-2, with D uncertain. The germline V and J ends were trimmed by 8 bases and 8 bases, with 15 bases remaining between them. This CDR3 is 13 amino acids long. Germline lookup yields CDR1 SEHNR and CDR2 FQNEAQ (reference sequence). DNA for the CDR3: TGTGCCAGCCCCTCCCGGACGGGTGGGGAGCTGTTTTTT. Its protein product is CASPSRTGGELFF. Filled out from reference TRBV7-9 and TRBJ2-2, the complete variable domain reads DTGVSQNPRHKITKRGQNVTFRCDPISEHNRLYWYRQTLGQGPEFLTYFQNEAQLEKSRLLSDRFSAERPKGSFSTLEIQRTEQGDSAMYLCASPSRTGGELFFGEGSRLTVL.

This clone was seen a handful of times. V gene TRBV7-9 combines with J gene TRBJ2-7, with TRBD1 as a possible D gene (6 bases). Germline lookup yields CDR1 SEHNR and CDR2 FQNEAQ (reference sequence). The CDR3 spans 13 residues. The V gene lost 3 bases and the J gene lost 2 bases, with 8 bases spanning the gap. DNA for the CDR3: TGTGCCAGCAGCTTTAAGGGGGCCTACGAGCAGTACTTC. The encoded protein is CASSFKGAYEQYF. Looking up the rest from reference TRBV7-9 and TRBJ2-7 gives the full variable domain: DTGVSQNPRHKITKRGQNVTFRCDPISEHNRLYWYRQTLGQGPEFLTYFQNEAQLEKSRLLSDRFSAERPKGSFSTLEIQRTEQGDSAMYLCASSFKGAYEQYFGPGTRLTVT.

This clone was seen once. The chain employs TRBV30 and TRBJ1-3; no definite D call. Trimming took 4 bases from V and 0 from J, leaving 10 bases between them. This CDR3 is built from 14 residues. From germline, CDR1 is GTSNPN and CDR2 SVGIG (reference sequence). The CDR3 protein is CAWTGDLSGNTIYF. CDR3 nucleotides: TGTGCCTGGACCGGGGATCTCTCTGGAAACACCATATATTTT.

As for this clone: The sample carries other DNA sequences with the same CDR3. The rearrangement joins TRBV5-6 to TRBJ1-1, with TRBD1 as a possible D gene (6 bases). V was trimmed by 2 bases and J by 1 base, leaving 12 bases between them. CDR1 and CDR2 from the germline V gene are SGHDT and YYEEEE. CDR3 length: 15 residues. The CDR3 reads CASSLRGLGNTEAFF. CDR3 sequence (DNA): TGTGCCAGCAGCTTACGGGGGCTAGGGAACACTGAAGCTTTCTTT. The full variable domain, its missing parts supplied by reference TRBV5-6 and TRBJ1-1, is DAGVTQSPTHLIKTRGQQVTLRCSPKSGHDTVSWYQQALGQGPQFIFQYYEEEERQRGNFPDRFSGHQFPNYSSELNVNALLLGDSALYLCASSLRGLGNTEAFFGQGTRLTVV.

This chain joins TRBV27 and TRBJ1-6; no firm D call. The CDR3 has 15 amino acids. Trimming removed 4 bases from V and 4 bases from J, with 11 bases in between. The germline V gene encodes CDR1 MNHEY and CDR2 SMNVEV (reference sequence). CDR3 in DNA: TGTGCCAGCAGTTATAAGGGCCCGTATAATTCACCCCTCCACTTT. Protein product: CASSYKGPYNSPLHF.

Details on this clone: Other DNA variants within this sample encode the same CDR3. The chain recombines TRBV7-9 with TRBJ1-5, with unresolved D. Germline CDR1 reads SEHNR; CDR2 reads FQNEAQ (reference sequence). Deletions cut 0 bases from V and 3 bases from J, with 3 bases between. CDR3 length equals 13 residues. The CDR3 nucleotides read TGTGCCAGCAGCTTAGCTTCCAATCAGCCCCAGCATTTT. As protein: CASSLASNQPQHF. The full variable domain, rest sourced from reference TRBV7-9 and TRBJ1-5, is DTGVSQNPRHKITKRGQNVTFRCDPISEHNRLYWYRQTLGQGPEFLTYFQNEAQLEKSRLLSDRFSAERPKGSFSTLEIQRTEQGDSAMYLCASSLASNQPQHFGDGTRLSIL.

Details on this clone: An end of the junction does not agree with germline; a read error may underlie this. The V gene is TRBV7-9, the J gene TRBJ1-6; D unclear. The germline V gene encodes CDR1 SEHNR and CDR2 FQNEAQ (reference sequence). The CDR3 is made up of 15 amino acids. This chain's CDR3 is CAGSFSRAFNSPLHF. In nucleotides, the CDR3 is TGTGCCGGCAGCTTCAGCCGGGCCTTTAATTCACCCCTCCACTTT.